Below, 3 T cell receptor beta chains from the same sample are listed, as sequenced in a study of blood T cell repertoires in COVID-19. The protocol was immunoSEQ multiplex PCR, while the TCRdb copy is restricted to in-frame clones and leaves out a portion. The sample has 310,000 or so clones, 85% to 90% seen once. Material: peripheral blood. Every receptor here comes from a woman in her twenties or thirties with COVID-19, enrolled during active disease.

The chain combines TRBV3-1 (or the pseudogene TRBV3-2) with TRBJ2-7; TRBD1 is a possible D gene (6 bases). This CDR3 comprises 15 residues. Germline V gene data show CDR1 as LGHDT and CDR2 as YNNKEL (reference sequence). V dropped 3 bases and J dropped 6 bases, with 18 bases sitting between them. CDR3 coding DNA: TGTGCCAGCAGCCACTTATCGTTACAGGGCGGCGAGCAGTACTTC. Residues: CASSHLSLQGGEQYF.

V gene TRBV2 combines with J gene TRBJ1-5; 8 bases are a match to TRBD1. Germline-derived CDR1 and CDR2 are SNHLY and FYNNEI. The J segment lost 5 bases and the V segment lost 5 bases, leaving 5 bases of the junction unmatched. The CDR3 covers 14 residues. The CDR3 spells CASSQRRGHQPQHF. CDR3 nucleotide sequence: TGTGCCAGCAGTCAGCGCAGGGGGCATCAGCCCCAGCATTTT.

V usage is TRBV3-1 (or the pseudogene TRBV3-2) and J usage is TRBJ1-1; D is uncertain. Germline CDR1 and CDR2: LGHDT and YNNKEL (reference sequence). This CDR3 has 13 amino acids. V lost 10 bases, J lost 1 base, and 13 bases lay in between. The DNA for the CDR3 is TGTGCCACGACCTTGGGAGGGAACACTGAAGCTTTCTTT. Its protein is CATTLGGNTEAFF.